A single sample gave rise to the 3 T cell receptor beta chains below, sequenced in a study of cytomegalovirus exposure and HLA in healthy donors. 13 Jbeta primers and 60 Vbeta primers were used for the PCR. Profiling relied on immunoSEQ multiplex PCR, and the TCRdb table lists in-frame clones only, not all of them. The table shows fewer than 300,000 clones, with roughly 90% occurring only once. The specimen was PBMCs. Source of these receptors: a man aged 40-49 years in good health and CMV-seropositive.

The J gene is TRBJ1-2, the V gene TRBV11-1; D not certain. CDR3 size: 15 residues. V shed 2 bases and J shed 0 bases, with 10 bases lying between them. The V gene's germline CDR1 is SGHAT and CDR2 FQDESV (reference sequence). CDR3 in DNA: TGTGCCAGCAGCTTATTAGGGAGTTCTAACTATGGCTACACCTTC. The encoded protein is CASSLLGSSNYGYTF.

This clone was observed once. One end of the junction does not line up with germline, which may come from a read error. The chain couples TRBV4-1 to TRBJ2-2, with TRBD2 as a possible D gene (6 bases). The CDR3 loop spans 15 amino acids. Germline lookup yields CDR1 MGHRA and CDR2 YSYEKL. Here the CDR3 reads CASSPSTVNTGGLFF. In nucleotides, the CDR3 is TGCGCCAGCAGTCCCTCTACCGTTAACACCGGGGGGCTGTTTTTT.

CDR3 sequence reads: CAWSVEAGLDTEAFF. The CDR3 DNA sequence: TGTGCCTGGAGTGTAGAGGCAGGGTTAGACACTGAAGCTTTCTTT. The V call is TRBV30, the J call TRBJ1-1, with D perhaps matching TRBD1 (5 bases). Trimming took off 0 bases at V and 3 bases at J, with 14 bases between the two ends. Per germline, CDR1 GTSNPN and CDR2 SVGIG (reference sequence). This CDR3 is 15 amino acids long.